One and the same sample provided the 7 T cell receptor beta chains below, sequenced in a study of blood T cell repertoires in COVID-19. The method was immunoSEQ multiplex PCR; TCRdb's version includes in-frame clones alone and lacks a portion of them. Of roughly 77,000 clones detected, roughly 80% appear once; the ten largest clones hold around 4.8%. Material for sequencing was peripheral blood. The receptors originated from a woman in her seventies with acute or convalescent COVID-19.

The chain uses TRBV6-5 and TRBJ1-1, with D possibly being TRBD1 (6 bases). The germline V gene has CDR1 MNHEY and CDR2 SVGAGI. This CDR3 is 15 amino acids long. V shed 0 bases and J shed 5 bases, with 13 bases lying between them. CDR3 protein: CASSYSRSRGTEAFF. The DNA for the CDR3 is TGTGCCAGCAGTTACTCGCGAAGCAGGGGTACTGAAGCTTTCTTT.

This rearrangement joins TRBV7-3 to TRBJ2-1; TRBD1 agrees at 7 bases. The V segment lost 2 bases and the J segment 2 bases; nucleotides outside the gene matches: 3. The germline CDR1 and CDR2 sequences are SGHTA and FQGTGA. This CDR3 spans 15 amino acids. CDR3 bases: TGTGCCAGCAGCTTAGCAGGGGGACCCTACAATGAGCAGTTCTTC. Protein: CASSLAGGPYNEQFF.

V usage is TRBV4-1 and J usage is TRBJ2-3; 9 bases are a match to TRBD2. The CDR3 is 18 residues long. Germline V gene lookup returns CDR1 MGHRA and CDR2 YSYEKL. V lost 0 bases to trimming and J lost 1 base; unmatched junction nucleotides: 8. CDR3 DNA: TGCGCCAGCAGCCAAGATCCTCCCCAGCGGGGGGGCACAGATACGCAGTATTTT. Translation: CASSQDPPQRGGTDTQYF.

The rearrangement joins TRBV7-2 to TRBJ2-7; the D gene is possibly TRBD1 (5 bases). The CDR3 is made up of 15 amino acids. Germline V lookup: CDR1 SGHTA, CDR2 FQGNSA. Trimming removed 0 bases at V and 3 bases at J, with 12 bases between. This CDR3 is CASSLASARVYEQYF. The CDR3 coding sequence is TGTGCCAGCAGCTTAGCGAGTGCCAGGGTCTACGAGCAGTACTTC.

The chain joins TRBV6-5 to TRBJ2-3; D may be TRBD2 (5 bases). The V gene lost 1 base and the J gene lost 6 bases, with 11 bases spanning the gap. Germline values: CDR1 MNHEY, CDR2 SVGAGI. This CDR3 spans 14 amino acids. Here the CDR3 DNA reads TGTGCCAGCAGTTACTACGGGGTTAGGGATACGCAGTATTTT. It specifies CASSYYGVRDTQYF.

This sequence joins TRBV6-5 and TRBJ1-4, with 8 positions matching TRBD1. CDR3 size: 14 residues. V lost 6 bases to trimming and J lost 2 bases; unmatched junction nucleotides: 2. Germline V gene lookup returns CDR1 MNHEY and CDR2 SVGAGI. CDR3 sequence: CASRRDRTNEKLFF. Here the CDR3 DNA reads TGTGCCAGCAGGCGGGACAGGACTAATGAAAAACTGTTTTTT.

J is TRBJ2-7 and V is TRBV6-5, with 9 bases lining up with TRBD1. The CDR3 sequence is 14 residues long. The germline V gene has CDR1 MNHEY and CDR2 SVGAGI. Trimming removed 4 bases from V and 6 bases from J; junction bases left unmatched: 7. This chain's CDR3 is CASSWGTGGAEQYF. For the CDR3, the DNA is TGTGCCAGCAGTTGGGGAACAGGGGGCGCCGAGCAGTACTTC.